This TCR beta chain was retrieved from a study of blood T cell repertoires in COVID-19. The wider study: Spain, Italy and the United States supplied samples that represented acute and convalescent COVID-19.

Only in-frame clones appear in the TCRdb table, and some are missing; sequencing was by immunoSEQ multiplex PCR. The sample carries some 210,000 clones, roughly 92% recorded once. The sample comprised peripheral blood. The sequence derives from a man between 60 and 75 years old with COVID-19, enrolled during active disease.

CDR3 residues: CASSHRQEATGELFF. CDR3 DNA sequence: TGTGCCAGCAGCCACCGTCAGGAAGCCACCGGGGAGCTGTTTTTT. The J gene is TRBJ2-2, the V gene TRBV5-4, with D uncertain. This CDR3 spans 15 amino acids. With 4 bases removed from V and 4 bases from J, the gap between germline ends came to 14 bases. Per the germline V gene, CDR1 is SGHNT and CDR2 is YYREEE (reference sequence).